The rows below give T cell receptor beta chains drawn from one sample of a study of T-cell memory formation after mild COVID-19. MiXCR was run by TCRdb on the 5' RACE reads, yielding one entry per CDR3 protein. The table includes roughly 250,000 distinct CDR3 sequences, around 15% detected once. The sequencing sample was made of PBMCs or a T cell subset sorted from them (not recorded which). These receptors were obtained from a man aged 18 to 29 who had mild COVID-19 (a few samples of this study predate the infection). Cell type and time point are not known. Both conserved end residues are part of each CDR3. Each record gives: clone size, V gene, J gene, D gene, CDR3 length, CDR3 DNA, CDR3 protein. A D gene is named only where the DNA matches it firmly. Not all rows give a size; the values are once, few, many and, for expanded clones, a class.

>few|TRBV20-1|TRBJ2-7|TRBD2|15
TGCAGTGCTTTACCTCGGACTAGCGGACTGGGCGAGCAGTACTTC
CSALPRTSGLGEQYF
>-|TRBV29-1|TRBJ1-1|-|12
TGCAGCCCCCGACATCTGAACACTGAAGCTTTCTTT
CSPRHLNTEAFF
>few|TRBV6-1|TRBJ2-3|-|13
TGTGCCAGCAGTGGTCCTGGCACAGATACGCAGTATTTT
CASSGPGTDTQYF
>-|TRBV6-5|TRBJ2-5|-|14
TGTGCCAGCAGCCCCCAGGGACGGTTGGAGACCCAGTACTTC
CASSPQGRLETQYF
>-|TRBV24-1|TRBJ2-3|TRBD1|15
TGTGCCACCAGTGATGGGGGACAGGGATTTCGAGGGCAGTATTTT
CATSDGGQGFRGQYF
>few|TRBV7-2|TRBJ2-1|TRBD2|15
TGTGCCAGCAGCTCCCAACCGATCGGGGGGAGTGAGCAGTTCTTC
CASSSQPIGGSEQFF
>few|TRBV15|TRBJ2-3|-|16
TGTGCCACCAGCAGAGGAATGGAGCGGGGCACAGATACGCAGTATTTT
CATSRGMERGTDTQYF
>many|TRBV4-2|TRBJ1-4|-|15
TGTGCCAGCAGCCAAGAGGTCCGGGGAAATGAAAAACTGTTTTTT
CASSQEVRGNEKLFF
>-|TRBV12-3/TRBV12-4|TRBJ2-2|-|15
TGTGCCAGCAGTTTACGGGGCAGCTCAAGCGGGGAGCTGTTTTTT
CASSLRGSSSGELFF
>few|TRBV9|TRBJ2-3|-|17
TGTGCCAGCAGCGTAGTGTTGGAACCCGCAGGACCAGATACGCAGTATTTT
CASSVVLEPAGPDTQYF
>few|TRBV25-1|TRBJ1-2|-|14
TGTGCCAGCAGTGAACAGGGCTCTTCCTATGGCTACACCTTC
CASSEQGSSYGYTF
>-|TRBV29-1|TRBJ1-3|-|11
TGCAGCGTCGGTAACGAAAACACCATATATTTT
CSVGNENTIYF
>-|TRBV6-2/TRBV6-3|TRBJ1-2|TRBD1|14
TGTGCCAGCAGTTACTCGACAGGGGGATCTGGCTACACCTTC
CASSYSTGGSGYTF
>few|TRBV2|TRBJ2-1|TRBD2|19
TGTGCCAGCAGTGACCCGCTCGCCGGCGTCAGCGGGAGAGACAATGAGCAGTTCTTC
CASSDPLAGVSGRDNEQFF
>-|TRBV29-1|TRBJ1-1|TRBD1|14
TGCAGCGTGCACAGGGGGGGTACGAACACTGAAGCTTTCTTT
CSVHRGGTNTEAFF
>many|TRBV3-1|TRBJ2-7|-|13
TGTGCCAGCGGGGGCCAACCCTCCTACGAGCAGTACTTC
CASGGQPSYEQYF
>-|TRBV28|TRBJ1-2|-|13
TGTGCCAGCAGTTCCGCGGTTCGGGCGGGCTACACCTTC
CASSSAVRAGYTF
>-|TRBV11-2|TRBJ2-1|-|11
TGTGCCAGCAGCTCCGGTCCCGAGCAGTTCTTC
CASSSGPEQFF
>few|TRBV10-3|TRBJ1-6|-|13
TGTGCCATCAGAACGGACGGTAATTCACCCCTCCACTTT
CAIRTDGNSPLHF
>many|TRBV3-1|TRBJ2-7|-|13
TGTGCCAGCAGCCGGGACTCCGGTCGAGAGCAGTACTTC
CASSRDSGREQYF
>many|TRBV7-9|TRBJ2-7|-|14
TGTGCCAGCAGCGCCCAAGGGATCCTCTACGAGCAGTACTTC
CASSAQGILYEQYF
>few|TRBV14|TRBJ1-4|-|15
TGTGCCAGCAGCCTCGGGACCTCAATGGCTGAAAAACTGTTTTTT
CASSLGTSMAEKLFF
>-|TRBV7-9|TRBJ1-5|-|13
TGTGCCAGCAGTCCCCAGGGAGGGGGGCCCCAGCATTTT
CASSPQGGGPQHF
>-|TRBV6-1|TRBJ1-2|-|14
TGTGCCAGCAGTGGTTTACAGGGCCTGGAGGGCTACACCTTC
CASSGLQGLEGYTF
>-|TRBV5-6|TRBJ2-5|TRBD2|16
TGTGCCAGCAGCTTGGGGCCCGGACTAGTCGGAGAGACCCAGTACTTC
CASSLGPGLVGETQYF
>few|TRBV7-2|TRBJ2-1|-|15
TGTGCCAGCAGCTTATCGCCAGACTCCTACAATGAGCAGTTCTTC
CASSLSPDSYNEQFF
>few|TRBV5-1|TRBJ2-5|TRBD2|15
TGCGCCAGCAGCTTCACGGGACTAGAGGCCGAGACCCAGTACTTC
CASSFTGLEAETQYF
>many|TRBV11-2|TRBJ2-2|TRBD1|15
TGTGCCAGCAGCGGGGACAGAATTAACACCGGGGAGCTGTTTTTT
CASSGDRINTGELFF
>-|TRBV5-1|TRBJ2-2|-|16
TGCGCCAGCAGCTTGGCCGCACTCCCAAACACCGGGGAGCTGTTTTTT
CASSLAALPNTGELFF
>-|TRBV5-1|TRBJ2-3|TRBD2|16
TGCGCCAGCAGCTTGGTGGCGGGGGGGCCTCCAGATACGCAGTATTTT
CASSLVAGGPPDTQYF
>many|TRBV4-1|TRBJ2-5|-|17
TGCGCCAGCAGCCAAGACACCGGGACTGAGGCTGGGGAGACCCAGTACTTC
CASSQDTGTEAGETQYF
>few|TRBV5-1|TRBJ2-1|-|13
TGCGCCAGCAGCTTGGTGGGTGTATCTAAGCAGTTCTTC
CASSLVGVSKQFF
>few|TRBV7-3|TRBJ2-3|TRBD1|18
TGTGCCAGCAGCTACAATCCACCGGGACAGGGGGCGATAGATACGCAGTATTTT
CASSYNPPGQGAIDTQYF
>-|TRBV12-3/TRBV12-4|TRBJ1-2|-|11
TGTGCCAGCAGTTTTTTAGGTGGCTACACCTTC
CASSFLGGYTF
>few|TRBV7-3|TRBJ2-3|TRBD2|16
TGTGCCAGCAGCCGTACTATCGGGGGGGGCACAGATACGCAGTATTTT
CASSRTIGGGTDTQYF
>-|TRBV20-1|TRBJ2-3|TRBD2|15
TGCAGTGCTCAATCCGTAGCGGGGGCCACAGATACGCAGTATTTT
CSAQSVAGATDTQYF
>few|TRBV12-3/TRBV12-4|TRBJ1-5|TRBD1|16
TGTGCCAGCAGTTGGACAGGGCGAGTTGGCAATCAGCCCCAGCATTTT
CASSWTGRVGNQPQHF
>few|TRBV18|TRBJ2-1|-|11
TGTGCCAGCTACAGGGAGAATGAGCAGTTCTTC
CASYRENEQFF
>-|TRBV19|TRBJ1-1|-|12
TGTGCCAGTGTCCAGGGATACACTGAAGCTTTCTTT
CASVQGYTEAFF
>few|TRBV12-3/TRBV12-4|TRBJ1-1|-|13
TGTGCCAGCAGTGAACCTATAGGGACTGAAGCTTTCTTT
CASSEPIGTEAFF
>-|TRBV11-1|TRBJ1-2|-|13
TGTGCCAGCGAAAAGTCGGGGCGTTATGGCTACACCTTC
CASEKSGRYGYTF
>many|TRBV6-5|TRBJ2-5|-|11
TGTGCCAGCAGTTCCCGAGAGACCCAGTACTTC
CASSSRETQYF
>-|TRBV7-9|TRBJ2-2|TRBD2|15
TGTGCCAGCAGCGAGACTAGCGCCACGCCTCCAGAGCTGTTTTTT
CASSETSATPPELFF
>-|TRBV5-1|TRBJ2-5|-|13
TGCGCCAGCAGCCCGGGGACTGCAGAGACCCTGTACTTC
CASSPGTAETLYF
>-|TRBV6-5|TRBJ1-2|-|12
TGTGCCAGCAGCCCGGACTTAGGTGGCTACACCTTC
CASSPDLGGYTF
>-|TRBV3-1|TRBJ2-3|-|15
TGTGCCAGCAGCCAAGATCTGGCTAGGGCAGATACGCAGTATTTT
CASSQDLARADTQYF
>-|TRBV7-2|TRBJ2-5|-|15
TGTGCCAGCAGCTCCAACGGGATTCCCCAAGAGACCCAGTACTTC
CASSSNGIPQETQYF
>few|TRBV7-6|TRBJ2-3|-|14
TGTGCCAGCAGCTTAGACGGAAGGCCAGATACGCAGTATTTT
CASSLDGRPDTQYF
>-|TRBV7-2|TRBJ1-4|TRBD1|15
TGTGCCAGCAGCCCGATTAAGACAGGGGGCGCAAAACTGTTTTTT
CASSPIKTGGAKLFF
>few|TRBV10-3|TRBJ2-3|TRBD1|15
TGTGCCATCAATCCCCAGGACAGGAACACAGATACGCAGTATTTT
CAINPQDRNTDTQYF
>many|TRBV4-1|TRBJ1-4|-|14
TGCGCCAGCAGCCCCGTGGACGGCGAATGGGAACTGTTTTTT
CASSPVDGEWELFF
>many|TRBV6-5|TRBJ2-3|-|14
TGTGCCAGCAGTTACGGTCGGGGCACAGATACGCAGTATTTT
CASSYGRGTDTQYF
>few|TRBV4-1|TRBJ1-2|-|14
TGCGCCAGCAGCCAAGAAGGTCCCGGGAGGGGCTACACCTTC
CASSQEGPGRGYTF
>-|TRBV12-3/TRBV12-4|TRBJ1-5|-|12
TGTGCCAGCAGTTTATGGTCTCAGCCCCAGCATTTT
CASSLWSQPQHF